Following are 24 T cell receptor beta chains from one sample sequenced in a study of shared clonotypes between healthy human individuals (dated by TCRdb to 2020 to 2022). Library preparation used the immunoSEQ multiplex PCR assay. Not all clones reach the TCRdb copy of this immuneACCESS table, which keeps in-frame sequences only. Checked studies attribute under half of the gap to unresolved V genes and leave the rest unexplained. The sample table lists around 370,000 clones, approximately 96% of them with a count of one. The top ten clones comprise around 0.29% of the sample. The sequenced material came from memory CD8+ T cells sorted from blood. Taken with the paper, the label for cell subset or site translates to: CD45RO+ cells pooled with CCR7-negative TemRA cells. The source is a man aged 30 to 39 in good health.

The rearrangement links TRBV7-2 to TRBJ2-7; D not certain. The CDR3 extends over 14 amino acids. Germline CDR1 SGHTA, CDR2 FQGNSA. Trimming pared 0 bases from V and 3 bases from J, leaving 9 bases between. This CDR3 reads CASSLAGSSYEQYF. DNA for the CDR3: TGTGCCAGCAGCTTAGCTGGGTCTAGCTACGAGCAGTACTTC.

The chain's CDR3 is CASSLLTSVYNEQFF. The CDR3 nucleotides read TGTGCCAGCAGCTTGCTAACTAGCGTCTACAATGAGCAGTTCTTC. The chain combines TRBV5-8 with TRBJ2-1, with 7 bases aligning to TRBD2. The V and J ends lost 1 base and 3 bases, in that order; junction bases with no gene match: 4. Per germline, CDR1 SGHTS and CDR2 YDEGEE. This CDR3 is 15 amino acids long.

This chain connects TRBV5-1 to TRBJ1-4; D is perhaps TRBD1 (6 bases). V dropped 3 bases and J dropped 5 bases, with 8 bases sitting between them. Germline V gene lookup returns CDR1 SGHRS and CDR2 YFSETQ. There are 13 residues in the CDR3. CDR3 residues: CASSWTENEKLFF. CDR3 nucleotides: TGCGCCAGCAGCTGGACAGAAAATGAAAAACTGTTTTTT. The full variable domain, its missing parts supplied by reference TRBV5-1 and TRBJ1-4, is KAGVTQTPRYLIKTRGQQVTLSCSPISGHRSVSWYQQTPGQGLQFLFEYFSETQRNKGNFPGRFSGRQFSNSRSEMNVSTLELGDSALYLCASSWTENEKLFFGSGTQLSVL.

This clone was observed once. The V and J genes are TRBV10-3 and TRBJ2-1, with D uncertain. Trimming stripped 3 bases from V and 4 bases from J, with 10 bases between. This CDR3 is built from 14 residues. Germline V gene sequence: CDR1 ENHRY, CDR2 SYGVKD. The CDR3 sequence is CAISDFVDYNEQFF. CDR3 coding DNA: TGTGCCATCAGTGACTTTGTGGATTACAATGAGCAGTTCTTC.

This clone was found once. The V and J genes are TRBV4-2 and TRBJ1-1, with D perhaps TRBD1 (6 bases). CDR3 length: 14 amino acids. Germline values: CDR1 LGHNA, CDR2 YNFKEQ. The V gene lost 0 bases and the J gene lost 7 bases, with 12 bases spanning the gap. The DNA for the CDR3 is TGTGCCAGCAGCCAAGACCAGGGGAGCAATGAAGCTTTCTTT. It codes for CASSQDQGSNEAFF.

This clone showed up just once. The V and J genes are TRBV5-1 and TRBJ2-5; D is perhaps TRBD1 or TRBD2 (5 bases each). Germline loops: CDR1 SGHRS, CDR2 YFSETQ. The length of the CDR3 is 14 residues. Trimming left V 4 bases short and J 5 bases short, with 15 bases between. The CDR3: CASSLGRWGETQYF. The CDR3 DNA reads TGCGCCAGCAGCCTAGGGCGGTGGGGGGAGACCCAGTACTTC.

This chain joins TRBV18 and TRBJ2-7; 11 nucleotides match TRBD1. CDR1 and CDR2 (germline): KGHSH, LQKENI. The CDR3 contains 14 residues. Germline trimming cut 5 bases from V and 3 bases from J; bases unmatched to any gene: 3. The CDR3 DNA reads TGTGCCAGCTCAGCCGGGACAGGGGGCTACGAGCAGTACTTC. Translating it yields CASSAGTGGYEQYF. The full variable domain, rest sourced from reference TRBV18 and TRBJ2-7, is NAGVMQNPRHLVRRRGQEARLRCSPMKGHSHVYWYRQLPEEGLKFMVYLQKENIIDESGMPKERFSAEFPKEGPSILRIQQVVRGDSAAYFCASSAGTGGYEQYFGPGTRLTVT.

V is TRBV30 and J is TRBJ2-3, with D perhaps matching TRBD2 (6 bases). The length of the CDR3 is 13 residues. V shed 6 bases and J shed 4 bases, with 14 bases lying between them. Germline V lookup: CDR1 GTSNPN, CDR2 SVGIG (reference sequence). The CDR3 nucleotides read TGTGCCTGCACCCCCGGGAGCGCAGATACGCAGTATTTT. Protein: CACTPGSADTQYF. The full variable domain, rest sourced from reference TRBV30 and TRBJ2-3, is SQTIHQWPATLVQPVGSPLSLECTVEGTSNPNLYWYRQAAGRGLQLLFYSVGIGQISSEVPQNLSASRPQDRQFILSSKKLLLSDSGFYLCACTPGSADTQYFGPGTRLTVL.

The rearrangement joins TRBV9 to TRBJ1-1; perhaps TRBD1 as D (5 bases). V lost 4 bases to trimming and J lost 11 bases, with 18 bases between them. This CDR3 has 13 amino acids. The germline V gene has CDR1 SGDLS and CDR2 YYNGEE. CDR3 coding DNA: TGTGCCAGCAGCCTCGAAGGAGGGGTAGCGGCTTTCTTT. Protein sequence: CASSLEGGVAAFF.

The V and J genes are TRBV19 and TRBJ1-5; 8 bases agree with TRBD1. Germline V gene data show CDR1 as LNHDA and CDR2 as SQIVND (reference sequence). The CDR3 contains 13 residues. The trim removed 7 bases at V and 6 bases at J, leaving 5 bases unmatched. The chain's CDR3 is CASTRGQSQPQHF. CDR3 DNA sequence: TGTGCCAGTACCAGGGGGCAGAGTCAGCCCCAGCATTTT. Based on the CDR3 plus reference TRBV19 and TRBJ1-5, the full variable domain is DGGITQSPKYLFRKEGQNVTLSCEQNLNHDAMYWYRQDPGQGLRLIYYSQIVNDFQKGDIAEGYSVSREKKESFPLTVTSAQKNPTAFYLCASTRGQSQPQHFGDGTRLSIL.

This chain joins TRBV28 and TRBJ2-6; D is unresolved. The germline CDR1 and CDR2 sequences are MDHEN and SYDVKM. V lost 2 bases and J lost 0, with 5 bases in between. The CDR3 has 15 residues. The CDR3 DNA reads as TGTGCCAGCAGTTTAGGATACTCTGGGGCCAACGTCCTGACTTTC. This encodes CASSLGYSGANVLTF.

This clone occurred once. V and J are TRBV6-6 and TRBJ2-7; D possibly corresponds to TRBD1 (5 bases). Trimming took off 0 bases at V and 2 bases at J, with 11 bases between the two ends. Per germline, CDR1 MNHNY and CDR2 SVGAGI (reference sequence). The CDR3 runs to 15 residues. The CDR3 bases are TGTGCCAGCAGTTACTCTTTTGACAGTGCCTACGAGCAGTACTTC. Protein sequence: CASSYSFDSAYEQYF.

The chain combines TRBV6-1 with TRBJ2-7; 7 bases match TRBD2. Germline V gives CDR1 MNHNS, CDR2 SASEGT. V trimming: 4 bases; J trimming: 2 bases; junction bases outside the gene matches: 20. The CDR3 length is 19 residues. The CDR3 region has the DNA TGTGCCAGCAGTGCTTACGGGGGGACGGGAGGTGGGAAGGCCTACGAGCAGTACTTC. It is translated as CASSAYGGTGGGKAYEQYF.

The sample holds one count of this clone. The chain employs TRBV11-3 and TRBJ2-1; TRBD2 matches 10 bases. After removal of 1 base from V and 2 bases from J, the junction contained 2 bases not matched to a gene. Germline-derived CDR1 and CDR2 are SGHNT and YENEEA. This CDR3 has 16 residues. The CDR3 spells CASSLGGLAPYNEQFF. The CDR3 nucleotides read TGTGCCAGCAGCTTAGGGGGACTAGCGCCCTACAATGAGCAGTTCTTC.

The genes are TRBV28 and TRBJ1-4; D gene unclear. This CDR3 has 11 amino acids. Germline lookup yields CDR1 MDHEN and CDR2 SYDVKM. Trimming left V 3 bases short and J 5 bases short, with 1 base between. In DNA, the CDR3 is TGTGCCAGCAGTTTGAATGAAAAACTGTTTTTT. Amino acids: CASSLNEKLFF.

The chain joins TRBV4-2 to TRBJ2-1; D gene unclear. The CDR3 extends over 17 amino acids. The germline V gene encodes CDR1 LGHNA and CDR2 YNFKEQ. V gave up 0 bases and J gave up 4 bases, with 16 bases separating them. CDR3 residues: CASSQEGALTFYNEQFF. The DNA of the CDR3 is TGTGCCAGCAGCCAAGAAGGAGCGCTTACCTTTTACAATGAGCAGTTCTTC.

This chain links TRBV6-5 with TRBJ2-7, with 12 bases fitting TRBD2. CDR3 size: 15 residues. Germline CDR1 reads MNHEY; CDR2 reads SVGAGI. With V trimmed by 2 bases and J by 5 bases, 4 bases remained unmatched. The CDR3: CASSYDTSGGNEQYF. CDR3 sequence (DNA): TGTGCCAGCAGTTACGATACTAGCGGGGGGAACGAGCAGTACTTC.

The J gene is TRBJ1-5, the V gene TRBV28; D gene ambiguous. Germline V gives CDR1 MDHEN, CDR2 SYDVKM. This CDR3 has 12 residues. V lost 10 bases, J lost 4 bases, and 11 bases lay in between. The DNA of the CDR3 is TGTGCCACCCTAGTGGGGAATCAGCCCCAGCATTTT. This translates into CATLVGNQPQHF.

The chain links TRBV30 to TRBJ2-7; 10 bases fit TRBD1. The V gene's germline CDR1 is GTSNPN and CDR2 SVGIG (reference sequence). V lost 4 bases, J lost 6 bases, and 6 bases stayed unmatched. The CDR3 sequence is 13 residues long. CDR3 sequence reads: CAWTDRGRPEQYF. DNA of the CDR3: TGTGCCTGGACGGACAGGGGGAGACCCGAGCAGTACTTC.

The V call is TRBV18, the J call TRBJ2-3, with a weak D call TRBD2 (6 bases). With 3 bases removed from V and 4 bases from J, the gap between germline ends came to 14 bases. The germline gives CDR1 KGHSH, CDR2 LQKENI. There are 15 residues in the CDR3. CDR3 bases: TGTGCCAGCTCACCCTTCTTGCGGGAAGCAGATACGCAGTATTTT. Translation gives CASSPFLREADTQYF.

The chain has TRBV6-8 and TRBJ2-1; perhaps TRBD2 as D (7 bases). The germline V and J ends were trimmed by 10 bases and 7 bases, with 17 bases remaining between them. CDR3 length: 13 amino acids. From germline, CDR1 is MNHGY and CDR2 SAAAGT. The CDR3 DNA is TGTGCCACCGGTAGTGGGAGGGGGAATGAGCAGTTCTTC. It is translated as CATGSGRGNEQFF.

This rearrangement joins TRBV5-6 to TRBJ1-5, with a tentative D call TRBD1 (6 bases). The germline V gene encodes CDR1 SGHDT and CDR2 YYEEEE. The CDR3 has 14 residues. Trimming took off 2 bases at V and 7 bases at J, with 13 bases between the two ends. The CDR3 DNA follows: TGTGCCAGCAGCTTCTCAGGGGCAGGGCAGCCCCAGCATTTT. It yields the protein CASSFSGAGQPQHF.

The chain has TRBV5-1 and TRBJ1-4, with 8 nucleotides matching TRBD1. The germline V gene encodes CDR1 SGHRS and CDR2 YFSETQ. Unmatched junction bases numbered 14, after V lost 3 bases and J lost 7 bases. The CDR3 covers 17 residues. The CDR3 loop is CASSWGQERGIAEKLFF. The CDR3 coding sequence is TGCGCCAGCAGCTGGGGACAGGAGAGGGGTATTGCTGAAAAACTGTTTTTT.

The chain carries TRBV19 and TRBJ2-2; D call uncertain. The CDR3 has 14 amino acids. V gave up 6 bases and J gave up 3 bases, with 11 bases separating them. The germline gives CDR1 LNHDA, CDR2 SQIVND (reference sequence). The CDR3 reads CASRSSLYTGELFF. The DNA for the CDR3 is TGTGCCAGTAGATCTAGTCTATACACCGGGGAGCTGTTTTTT.